A single sample gave rise to the 28 T cell receptor beta chains below, sequenced in a study of T cell responses to AZD1222 COVID-19 vaccine (dated by TCRdb to about 2021). Library construction relied on the immunoSEQ multiplex PCR assay. The source is immuneACCESS, and TCRdb retained only in-frame sequences with V and J called. Part of the clones is not carried over; for the studies checked, unresolved V genes explain less than half of this, and the remainder is unexplained. Counted in this sample were 95,000 to 110,000 clones; around 90% of them appeared once. The ten largest clones add up to roughly 6.2% of the sample. The time point label, read with the paper, signifies: about 28 days (+/-7) after the second vaccine dose. The sequenced sample was peripheral blood, obtained 28 days after the second AZD1222 dose. These receptors originate from an adult who received the AZD1222 COVID-19 vaccine.

This chain connects TRBV11-2 to TRBJ2-2, with D tentatively TRBD1 (6 bases). The V gene lost 11 bases and the J gene lost 3 bases, with 16 bases spanning the gap. The germline V gene encodes CDR1 SGHAT and CDR2 FQNNGV. The CDR3 is 14 residues long. CDR3 nucleotides: TGTGCCGGGGTAGGAGGACAGCACACCGGGGAGCTGTTTTTT. Translated, it gives CAGVGGQHTGELFF.

This clone was found a few times. The chain employs TRBV5-3 and TRBJ1-2; maybe TRBD1 (6 bases). TRBV5-3 is labeled an ORF, and its function is uncertain. The V gene lost 4 bases and the J gene lost 4 bases, with 14 bases spanning the gap. The CDR3 is 14 residues long. The CDR3, as DNA: TGTGCCAGAAGCGGCCCGGGGGGCGGCTATGGCTACACCTTC. It encodes CARSGPGGGYGYTF.

V gene TRBV5-8 combines with J gene TRBJ2-1; a possible D gene is TRBD1 (6 bases). The CDR3 has 14 amino acids. Germline V lookup: CDR1 SGHTS, CDR2 YDEGEE. V was pared by 4 bases and J by 0 bases, with 8 bases between. The CDR3 DNA reads as TGTGCCAGCAGCCGGACAGTCTCCTACAATGAGCAGTTCTTC. As protein: CASSRTVSYNEQFF.

The V call is TRBV29-1, the J call TRBJ2-1, with 8 bases fitting TRBD2. The junction had 5 bases not matched to a gene; V was cut back by 7 bases and J by 0 bases. Looked up from germline, CDR1 is SQVTM and CDR2 is ANQGSEA. This CDR3 has 14 amino acids. The CDR3 DNA is TGCAGCGCCCCCAGCGGGAGCTCCTACAATGAGCAGTTCTTC. This encodes CSAPSGSSYNEQFF.

This chain links TRBV23-1 with TRBJ1-2; D is ambiguous. TRBV23-1 is an open reading frame whose function is uncertain. Trimming cost V 4 bases and J 0 bases, with 18 bases left between them. The CDR3 extends over 17 amino acids. CDR3 in amino acids: CASSRRVDTAANYGYTF. CDR3 DNA: TGCGCCAGCAGTCGGAGGGTTGACACAGCTGCTAACTATGGCTACACCTTC.

The gene calls are TRBV7-2 and TRBJ2-2; the match to TRBD2 covers 8 bases. In germline, CDR1 is SGHTA, CDR2 FQGNSA. This CDR3 region has 17 residues. V trimming: 0 bases; J trimming: 5 bases; junction bases outside the gene matches: 8. The CDR3 nucleotides are TGTGCCAGCAGCTTAGCGCCTGTCGGGGGGGCGACCGGGGAGCTGTTTTTT. It codes for CASSLAPVGGATGELFF.

The chain couples TRBV24-1 to TRBJ2-2; perhaps TRBD1 as D (5 bases). Trimming left V 4 bases short and J 1 base short, with 9 bases between. In germline, CDR1 is KGHDR, CDR2 SFDVKD. The CDR3 is made up of 15 amino acids. The CDR3: CATSDTDRNTGELFF. Written as DNA, the CDR3 is TGTGCCACCAGTGACACCGACAGGAACACCGGGGAGCTGTTTTTT.

This rearrangement joins TRBV5-1 to TRBJ2-2, with 9 bases matching TRBD2. This CDR3 spans 17 amino acids. V was pared by 2 bases and J by 4 bases, with 9 bases of the junction left unmatched. Germline CDR1 reads SGHRS; CDR2 reads YFSETQ. The CDR3 sequence is CASSFFLAGDITGELFF. Written as DNA, the CDR3 is TGCGCCAGCAGCTTTTTTTTAGCGGGAGATATCACCGGGGAGCTGTTTTTT.

This clone was found a few times. The chain carries TRBV19 and TRBJ1-5; D is ambiguous. With 1 base removed from V and 1 base from J, the gap between germline ends came to 8 bases. The CDR3 has 15 residues. CDR1 LNHDA and CDR2 SQIVND come from the germline V gene (reference sequence). The CDR3 DNA reads TGTGCCAGTAGTATAGGGCATACCAGCAATCAGCCCCAGCATTTT. Amino acid sequence: CASSIGHTSNQPQHF.

This chain uses TRBV19 with TRBJ2-6; 7 bases line up with TRBD1. Trimming took 8 bases from V and 4 from J; bases not matched to a gene: 8. The CDR3 has 15 amino acids. Germline values: CDR1 LNHDA, CDR2 SQIVND (reference sequence). This CDR3 reads CASGTATRGANVLTF. The DNA for the CDR3 is TGTGCCAGTGGGACAGCCACGAGAGGGGCCAACGTCCTGACTTTC.

This clone has just a few counts. The rearrangement joins TRBV30 to TRBJ1-1; 11 bases align to TRBD1. Germline lookup yields CDR1 GTSNPN and CDR2 SVGIG (reference sequence). The CDR3 contains 12 residues. V was pared by 3 bases and J by 10 bases, with 4 bases of the junction left unmatched. The CDR3 sequence: CAWRGTGGRAFF. The CDR3 bases are TGTGCCTGGAGGGGGACAGGGGGGAGAGCTTTCTTT.

The V gene is TRBV4-3, the J gene TRBJ2-3; 8 bases agree with TRBD2. Germline CDR1 is LGHNA and CDR2 is YSLEER. The CDR3 contains 16 residues. V lost 1 base, J lost 6 bases, and 9 bases stayed unmatched. DNA of the CDR3: TGCGCCAGCAGCCAAGTCGGGGGGGCTGCGGGTGATACGCAGTATTTT. Encoded protein: CASSQVGGAAGDTQYF.

This chain connects TRBV11-2 to TRBJ2-5, with 7 bases aligning to TRBD2. Germline CDR1 SGHAT, CDR2 FQNNGV. The CDR3 consists of 15 residues. The trim removed 3 bases at V and 2 bases at J, leaving 6 bases unmatched. The DNA for the CDR3 is TGTGCCAGCAGCTTCACCCGGGGGGTGCAAGAGACCCAGTACTTC. Residues: CASSFTRGVQETQYF. The variable domain in full, with the rest retrieved from reference TRBV11-2 and TRBJ2-5, is EAGVAQSPRYKIIEKRQSVAFWCNPISGHATLYWYQQILGQGPKLLIQFQNNGVVDDSQLPKDRFSAERLKGVDSTLKIQPAKLEDSAVYLCASSFTRGVQETQYFGPGTRLLVL.

This chain uses TRBV5-6 with TRBJ2-2; no firm D call. Germline V gene lookup returns CDR1 SGHDT and CDR2 YYEEEE. This CDR3 spans 15 amino acids. V lost 2 bases, J lost 1 base, and 9 bases lay in between. CDR3 DNA: TGTGCCAGCAGCTTTGACTGGGGGAACACCGGGGAGCTGTTTTTT. This gives the protein CASSFDWGNTGELFF.

The chain uses TRBV9 and TRBJ2-2; TRBD1 might be the D (6 bases). The CDR3 totals 12 residues. Germline assignment: CDR1 SGDLS and CDR2 YYNGEE. V was pared by 7 bases and J by 6 bases, with 10 bases between. CDR3 sequence reads: CASQGWAGELFF. CDR3 sequence (DNA): TGTGCCAGCCAGGGGTGGGCCGGGGAGCTGTTTTTT.

V usage is TRBV24-1 and J usage is TRBJ1-2, with TRBD1 matching over 7 bases. V gave up 5 bases and J gave up 6 bases; unmatched junction bases: 20. Per the germline V gene, CDR1 is KGHDR and CDR2 is SFDVKD. The CDR3 is 18 residues long. The CDR3 region is CATSASAWTGTLGHGYTF. The CDR3 DNA reads TGTGCCACCAGTGCCTCGGCGTGGACAGGTACTTTGGGCCATGGCTACACCTTC.

This chain connects TRBV18 to TRBJ2-7; D tentatively fits TRBD1 or TRBD2 (5 bases each). This CDR3 region has 16 residues. The germline CDR1 and CDR2 sequences are KGHSH and LQKENI. V was trimmed by 0 bases and J by 6 bases, leaving 18 bases between them. CDR3 in amino acids: CASSPPHGTPWGEQYF. For the CDR3, the DNA is TGTGCCAGCTCACCACCTCACGGGACGCCTTGGGGCGAGCAGTACTTC.

The gene calls are TRBV24-1 and TRBJ2-7, with TRBD1 identical over 10 bases. Germline V CDR1 and CDR2: KGHDR, SFDVKD. With 10 bases clipped from V and 6 bases from J, the junction kept 8 bases outside the gene matches. This CDR3 region has 13 residues. The CDR3 is CATPGQGISEQYF. CDR3 DNA sequence: TGTGCCACTCCGGGACAGGGGATTAGCGAGCAGTACTTC.

The J gene is TRBJ1-1, the V gene TRBV3-1 (or the pseudogene TRBV3-2); D is possibly TRBD1 (5 bases). Germline loops: CDR1 LGHDT, CDR2 YNNKEL (reference sequence). Trimming cost V 7 bases and J 1 base, with 7 bases left between them. This CDR3 has 12 amino acids. The CDR3 region has the DNA TGTGCCAGCACCACAGGGAACACTGAAGCTTTCTTT. It encodes CASTTGNTEAFF.

The count of this clone is one. This rearrangement joins TRBV6-4 to TRBJ2-2; either TRBD1 or TRBD2 may supply D (5 bases each). This CDR3 spans 13 amino acids. V lost 2 bases and J 6 bases, leaving 7 bases between the germline ends. The germline gives CDR1 MRHNA, CDR2 SNTAGT. The CDR3 loop is CASSDGDPGELFF. Here the CDR3 DNA reads TGTGCCAGCAGTGACGGGGACCCCGGGGAGCTGTTTTTT.

Regarding this clone: The same CDR3 arises from other DNA sequences in this sample as well. V gene TRBV29-1 combines with J gene TRBJ1-2; D is unclear. V shed 4 bases and J shed 2 bases, with 2 bases lying between them. This CDR3 is built from 10 residues. Per germline, CDR1 SQVTM and CDR2 ANQGSEA. The CDR3 DNA reads as TGCAGCGTTGGGAACTATGGCTACACCTTC. Translated: CSVGNYGYTF.

The J gene is TRBJ2-7, the V gene TRBV7-9; D ambiguous. CDR1 and CDR2 (germline): SEHNR, FQNEAQ (reference sequence). V dropped 2 bases and J dropped 2 bases, with 10 bases sitting between them. CDR3 size: 14 residues. CDR3 protein: CASSLMGNTYEQYF. CDR3 DNA: TGTGCCAGCAGCTTAATGGGCAACACCTACGAGCAGTACTTC.

This chain connects TRBV18 to TRBJ2-1; no clear D gene. The CDR3 is 12 residues long. The V end lost 3 bases, the J end lost 9 bases, and 9 bases lay between the germline ends. Germline CDR1 KGHSH, CDR2 LQKENI. CDR3 sequence reads: CASSPRLGEQFF. The CDR3 DNA sequence: TGTGCCAGCTCACCGCGTTTAGGTGAGCAGTTCTTC. The full variable domain, rest sourced from reference TRBV18 and TRBJ2-1, is NAGVMQNPRHLVRRRGQEARLRCSPMKGHSHVYWYRQLPEEGLKFMVYLQKENIIDESGMPKERFSAEFPKEGPSILRIQQVVRGDSAAYFCASSPRLGEQFFGPGTRLTVL.

V gene TRBV27 combines with J gene TRBJ1-4, with D perhaps TRBD1 (5 bases). Germline-derived CDR1 and CDR2 are MNHEY and SMNVEV (reference sequence). The CDR3 consists of 13 residues. The ends were cut back, 8 bases at V and 12 bases at J, with 19 bases in the middle. The CDR3 loop is CASGLLTVGELFF. The CDR3 bases are TGTGCCAGCGGGCTCCTCACGGTGGGGGAACTGTTTTTT.

CDR3 in amino acids: CASSPQVNTEAFF. DNA for the CDR3: TGTGCCAGTAGTCCACAGGTTAACACTGAAGCTTTCTTT. This rearrangement joins TRBV19 to TRBJ1-1; possible D gene TRBD1, 5 bases. The CDR3 is 13 residues long. Germline CDR1 is LNHDA and CDR2 is SQIVND (reference sequence). Trimming took 5 bases from V and 2 from J, leaving 9 bases between them.

This chain connects TRBV5-4 to TRBJ1-6; no clear D. V was pared by 4 bases and J by 4 bases, with 18 bases between. There are 17 residues in the CDR3. CDR1 and CDR2 (germline): SGHNT, YYREEE (reference sequence). The CDR3 region has the DNA TGTGCCAGCAGCCAGGACGGCCTAGCGGGATATAATTCACCCCTCCACTTT. It codes for CASSQDGLAGYNSPLHF.

The chain couples TRBV3-1 (or the pseudogene TRBV3-2) to TRBJ1-1; D is uncertain. This CDR3 has 15 amino acids. Trimming cost V 1 base and J 1 base, with 10 bases left between them. Germline CDR1 and CDR2: LGHDT and YNNKEL (reference sequence). In DNA form, the CDR3 reads TGTGCCAGCAGCCAAGGGACGGGCCGGAACACTGAAGCTTTCTTT. Protein sequence: CASSQGTGRNTEAFF.

The chain uses TRBV19 and TRBJ2-1; the match to TRBD2 covers 11 bases. This CDR3 is 15 amino acids long. The ends lost 4 bases at V and 4 bases at J; junction bases unmatched: 3. Germline assignment: CDR1 LNHDA and CDR2 SQIVND (reference sequence). CDR3 region: CASSTLAGAYNEQFF. The DNA for the CDR3 is TGTGCCAGTAGTACACTAGCGGGAGCGTACAATGAGCAGTTCTTC.